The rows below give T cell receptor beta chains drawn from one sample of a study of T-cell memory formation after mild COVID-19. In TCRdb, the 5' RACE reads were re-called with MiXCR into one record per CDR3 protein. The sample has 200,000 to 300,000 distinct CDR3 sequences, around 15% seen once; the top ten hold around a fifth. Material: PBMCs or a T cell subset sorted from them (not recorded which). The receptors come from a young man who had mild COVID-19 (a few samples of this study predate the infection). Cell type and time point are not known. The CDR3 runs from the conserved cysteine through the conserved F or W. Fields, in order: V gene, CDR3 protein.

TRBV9	CASGKGLNQPQHF
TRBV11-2	CASSSRAKEGYGELFF
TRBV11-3	CASSLAPGTSGNEQFF
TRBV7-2	CASSLRTGDLETQYF
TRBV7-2	CASSLGPAGFTDTQYF
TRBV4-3	CASSQDPSQTMSYTF
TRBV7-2	CASSLDNGGTIYNEQFF
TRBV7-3	CASSFQGGQETQYF
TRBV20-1	CSARSPVPDTQYF
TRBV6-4	CASIQGVVEGYTF
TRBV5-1	CASSFGGAGGNYEQYF
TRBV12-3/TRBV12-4	CASSLSGGVDTQYF
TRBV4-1	CASRRPGEKLFF
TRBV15	CATSRDRRREAQPQHF
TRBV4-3	CASSQKAVSGANVLTF
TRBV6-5	CATSTGALGNTIYF
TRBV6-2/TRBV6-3	CASSYGVASYEQYF
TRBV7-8	CASREGLAVQETQYF
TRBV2	CASMDRVKQYF
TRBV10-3	CAISDPPSGIEQPQHF
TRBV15	CATSRVGGGNTDTQYF
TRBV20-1	CSARGDREKLFF
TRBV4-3	CASSQDLGSPAQNIQYF
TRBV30	CASMRRMDRNTEAFF
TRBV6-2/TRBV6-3	CASGGAKDTQYF